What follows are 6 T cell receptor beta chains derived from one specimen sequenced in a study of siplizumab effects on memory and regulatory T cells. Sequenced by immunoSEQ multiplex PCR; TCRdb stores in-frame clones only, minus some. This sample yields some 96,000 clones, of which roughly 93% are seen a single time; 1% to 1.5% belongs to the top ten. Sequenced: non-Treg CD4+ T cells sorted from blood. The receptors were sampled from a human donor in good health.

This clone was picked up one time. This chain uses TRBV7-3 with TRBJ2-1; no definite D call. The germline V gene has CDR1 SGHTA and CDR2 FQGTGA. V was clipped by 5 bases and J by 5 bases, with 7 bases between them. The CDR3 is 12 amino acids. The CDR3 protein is CASSPTNNEQFF. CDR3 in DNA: TGTGCCAGCAGCCCGACAAACAATGAGCAGTTCTTC. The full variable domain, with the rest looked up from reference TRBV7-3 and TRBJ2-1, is GAGVSQTPSNKVTEKGKYVELRCDPISGHTALYWYRQSLGQGPEFLIYFQGTGAADDSGLPNDRFFAVRPEGSVSTLKIQRTERGDSAVYLCASSPTNNEQFFGPGTRLTVL.

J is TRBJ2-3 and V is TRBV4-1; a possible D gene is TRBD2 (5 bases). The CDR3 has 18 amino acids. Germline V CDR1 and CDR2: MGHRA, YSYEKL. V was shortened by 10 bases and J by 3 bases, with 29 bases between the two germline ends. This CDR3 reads CATGPPWLVGVGTDTQYF. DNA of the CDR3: TGCGCCACAGGTCCCCCTTGGCTGGTGGGAGTTGGGACAGATACGCAGTATTTT.

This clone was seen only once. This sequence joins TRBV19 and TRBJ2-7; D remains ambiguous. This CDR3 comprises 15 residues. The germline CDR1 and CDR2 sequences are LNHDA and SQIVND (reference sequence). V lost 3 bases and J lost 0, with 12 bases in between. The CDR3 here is CASSIGWRNSYEQYF. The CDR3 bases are TGTGCCAGTAGTATTGGTTGGCGGAACTCCTACGAGCAGTACTTC.

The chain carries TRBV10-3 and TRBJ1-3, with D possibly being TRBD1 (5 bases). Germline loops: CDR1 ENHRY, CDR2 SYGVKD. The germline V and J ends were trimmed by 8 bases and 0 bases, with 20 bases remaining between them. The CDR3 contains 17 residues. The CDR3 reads CAILTLEGHLSGNTIYF. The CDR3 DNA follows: TGTGCCATCCTGACTCTAGAGGGGCACCTCTCTGGAAACACCATATATTTT.

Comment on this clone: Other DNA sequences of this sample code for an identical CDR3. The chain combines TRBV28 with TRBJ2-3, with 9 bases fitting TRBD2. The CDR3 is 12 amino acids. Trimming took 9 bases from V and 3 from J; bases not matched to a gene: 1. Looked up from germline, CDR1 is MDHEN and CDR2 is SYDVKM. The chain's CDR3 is CASSGSTDTQYF. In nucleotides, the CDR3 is TGTGCCAGTAGCGGGAGTACAGATACGCAGTATTTT.

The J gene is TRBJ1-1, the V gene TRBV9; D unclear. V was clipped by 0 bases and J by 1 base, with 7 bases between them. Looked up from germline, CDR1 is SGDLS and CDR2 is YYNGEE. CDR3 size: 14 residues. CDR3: CASSVVPGNTEAFF. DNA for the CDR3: TGTGCCAGCAGCGTAGTCCCAGGGAACACTGAAGCTTTCTTT.